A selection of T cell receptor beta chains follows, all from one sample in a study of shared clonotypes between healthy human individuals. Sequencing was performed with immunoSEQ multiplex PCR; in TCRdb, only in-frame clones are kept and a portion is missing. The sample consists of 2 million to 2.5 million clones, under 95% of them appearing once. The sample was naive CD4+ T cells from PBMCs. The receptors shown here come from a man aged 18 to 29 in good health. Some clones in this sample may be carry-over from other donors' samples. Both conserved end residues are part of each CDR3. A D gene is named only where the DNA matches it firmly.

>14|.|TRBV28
CASSLRGTPTEAFF
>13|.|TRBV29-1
CSGINVGSSGYTF
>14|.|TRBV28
CASKGGIRTDTQYF
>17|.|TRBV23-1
CASSQLDKTGYSYEQYF
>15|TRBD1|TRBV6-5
CASSFRTGPTDTQYF
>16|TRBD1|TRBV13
CASSQRDRGLTGELFF
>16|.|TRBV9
CASSPPGGLWGNEQFF
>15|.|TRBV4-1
CASSLPGSTNEKLFF
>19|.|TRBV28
CASSSPFGSSSSGANVLTF
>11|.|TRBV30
CAYRAGSGYTF
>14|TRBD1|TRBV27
CASKPGTGFNEQYF
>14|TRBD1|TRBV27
CASSFDRAGAGYTF
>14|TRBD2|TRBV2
CASSESGSTDTQYF
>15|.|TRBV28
CASSLFQDSIGGYTF
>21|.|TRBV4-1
CASSQGPRQADPRSPFSALHF
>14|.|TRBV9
CASSVGGGNTEVFF
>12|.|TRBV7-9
CASSSSSDTQYF
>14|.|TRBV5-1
CASSFGTDDNEQFF
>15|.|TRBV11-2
CASSLFLPNTGELFF
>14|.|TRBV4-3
CASSQDRIQETQYF
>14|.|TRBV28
CASTRLSSGNTIYF
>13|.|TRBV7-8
CASTLRADTEAFF
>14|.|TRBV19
CASSIEGLRQPQHF
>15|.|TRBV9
CASSVGPARGQEQFF
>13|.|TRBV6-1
CASSESARYGYTF
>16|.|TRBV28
CASSSSSKGMNTEAFF
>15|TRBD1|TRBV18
CASSPGTGSSYEQYF
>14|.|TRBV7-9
CASTQPGELNEQFF
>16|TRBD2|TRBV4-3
CASSQEVGRVGETQYF
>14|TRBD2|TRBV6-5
CASRSTSGSYEQYF
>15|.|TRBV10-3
CAISERGLRTDTQYF
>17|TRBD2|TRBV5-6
CASSYTTSGAFTGELFF
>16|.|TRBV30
CAWSVPLQANNQPQHF
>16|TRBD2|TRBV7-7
CASSRGLALSYNEQFF
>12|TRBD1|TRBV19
CASTDRDYGYTF
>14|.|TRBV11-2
CASSPGGGSTEAFF
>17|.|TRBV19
CASSILQDRTRQETQYF
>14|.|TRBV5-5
CASSRTTLPDTQYF
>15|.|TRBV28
CASSLWGTSGEKLFF
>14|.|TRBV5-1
CASSLAAGFETQYF
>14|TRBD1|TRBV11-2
CASSRRDRGFEQYF
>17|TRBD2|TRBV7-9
CASSSIWERDDLIEQFF
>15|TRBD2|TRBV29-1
CSVEGTSGVYNEQFF
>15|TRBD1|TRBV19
CASSMGQGGASEQYF
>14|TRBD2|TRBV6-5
CASSGLAGGGTQYF
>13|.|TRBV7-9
CASSSQENTEAFF
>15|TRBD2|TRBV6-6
CASSPRLAGGYEQYF
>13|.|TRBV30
CAWSVPPVDTQYF
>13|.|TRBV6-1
CASSGQGWWPLHF
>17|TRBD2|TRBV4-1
CASSQDSPWGRGNEQFF
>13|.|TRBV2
CASSETTNTEAFF